This is a list of T cell receptor beta chains from one sample in a study of blood T cells in healthy people across ages. MiXCR, applied by TCRdb to the 5' RACE reads, yields one record per CDR3 protein. Of more than 650,000 distinct CDR3 sequences in the sample, 20% to 25% were seen once. The sequenced material came from blood. The receptors come from a man in his 70s in good health. The CDR3 runs from the conserved cysteine through the conserved F or W. A D gene is named only where the DNA matches it firmly. Not every row has a clone size; where given, it reads once, few, many or a size class.

D	size	V	J	CDR3	DNA
-	few	TRBV7-6	TRBJ2-7	CASSFEQTVSYEQYF	TGTGCCAGCAGCTTCGAACAGACAGTATCCTACGAGCAGTACTTC
-	-	TRBV12-3/TRBV12-4	TRBJ2-3	CASSFSRRTDTQYF	TGTGCCAGCAGTTTTTCCAGGCGCACAGATACGCAGTATTTT
TRBD1	few	TRBV29-1	TRBJ1-2	CSVEVPYRGVRYGYTF	TGCAGCGTTGAGGTACCCTACAGGGGGGTTCGGTATGGCTACACCTTC
TRBD2	few	TRBV7-8	TRBJ2-7	CAISGATPYEQYF	TGTGCCATCAGCGGGGCCACTCCCTACGAGCAGTACTTC
-	few	TRBV6-1	TRBJ2-1	CASTEGGAREQFF	TGTGCCAGCACCGAAGGGGGGGCGAGAGAGCAGTTCTTC
TRBD1	-	TRBV7-9	TRBJ2-7	CASRPRGGQTYEQYF	TGTGCCAGCAGACCAAGAGGGGGCCAGACCTACGAGCAGTACTTC
-	-	TRBV19	TRBJ2-1	CASSIPSGVPNEQFF	TGTGCCAGTAGTATCCCTTCGGGGGTGCCAAATGAGCAGTTCTTC
TRBD1	-	TRBV20-1	TRBJ1-4	CSARDPRGHGEKLFF	TGCAGTGCGCGAGACCCCAGGGGGCATGGTGAAAAACTGTTTTTT
-	many	TRBV20-1	TRBJ1-6	CSATNTGLSSYNSPLHF	TGCAGTGCCACCAACACAGGGCTGAGCTCCTATAATTCACCCCTCCACTTT
-	few	TRBV14	TRBJ2-5	CASSLKQTGQLRGTQYF	TGTGCCAGCAGCCTCAAGCAGACAGGTCAATTAAGGGGGACCCAGTACTTC
-	-	TRBV4-3	TRBJ1-2	CASSQDPGALGGYTF	TGCGCCAGCAGCCAAGATCCGGGGGCGCTTGGTGGCTACACCTTC
-	-	TRBV5-5	TRBJ2-4	CASSSRGAREGIQYF	TGTGCCAGCAGCTCTCGGGGAGCACGTGAAGGCATTCAGTACTTC
-	few	TRBV28	TRBJ2-5	CASSLNSFQETQYF	TGTGCCAGCAGTTTAAACTCATTCCAAGAGACCCAGTACTTC
-	few	TRBV29-1	TRBJ2-5	CSVPGGERETQYF	TGCAGCGTCCCCGGGGGCGAGAGGGAGACCCAGTACTTC
-	-	TRBV14	TRBJ1-2	CASSHFNYGYTF	TGTGCCAGCAGCCATTTTAACTATGGCTACACCTTC
TRBD1	many	TRBV29-1	TRBJ2-1	CSGKGQINEQFF	TGCAGCGGTAAGGGACAGATCAATGAGCAGTTCTTC
-	-	TRBV3-1	TRBJ1-5	CASSQWGPEDQPQHF	TGTGCCAGCAGCCAATGGGGGCCGGAGGATCAGCCCCAGCATTTT
-	-	TRBV5-1	TRBJ2-7	CASSLEVGGIDEQYF	TGCGCCAGCAGCTTGGAGGTAGGAGGGATTGACGAGCAGTACTTC
-	-	TRBV5-1	TRBJ2-1	CASSLGASPYNEQFF	TGCGCCAGCAGCCTTGGGGCTTCTCCCTACAATGAGCAGTTCTTC
TRBD1	-	TRBV30	TRBJ1-4	CAWSAGQNEKLFF	TGTGCCTGGAGTGCGGGACAGAATGAAAAACTGTTTTTT
TRBD2	-	TRBV7-2	TRBJ2-1	CASRAGGDEQFF	TGTGCCAGCCGAGCGGGGGGGGATGAGCAGTTCTTC
TRBD2	-	TRBV12-5	TRBJ2-7	CASGFRGVYF	TGTGCTAGTGGTTTTCGGGGGGTTTACTTC
TRBD1	-	TRBV5-5	TRBJ1-1	CASSLSGQGYTEAFF	TGTGCCAGTAGCTTGTCGGGACAGGGATACACTGAAGCTTTCTTT
TRBD2	-	TRBV10-1	TRBJ2-5	CASSDRLAAQETQYF	TGCGCCAGCAGTGACCGGCTAGCGGCTCAAGAGACCCAGTACTTC
-	-	TRBV5-1	TRBJ1-2	CASSLAEARRNGYTF	TGCGCCAGCAGCTTGGCCGAGGCCAGACGGAATGGCTACACCTTC
-	few	TRBV2	TRBJ2-5	CASSEVRLQETQYF	TGTGCCAGCAGTGAAGTCCGTCTCCAAGAGACCCAGTACTTC
-	-	TRBV12-3/TRBV12-4	TRBJ1-2	CASSLNTGVYGYTF	TGTGCCAGCAGTTTAAATACGGGGGTCTATGGCTACACCTTC
-	-	TRBV12-3/TRBV12-4	TRBJ1-2	CASTDYGREWYGYTF	TGTGCCAGCACCGACTACGGAAGGGAATGGTATGGCTACACCTTC
TRBD2	-	TRBV29-1	TRBJ2-5	CSVAPGLAGVEETQYF	TGCAGCGTCGCCCCGGGACTAGCGGGCGTAGAAGAGACCCAGTACTTC
-	-	TRBV9	TRBJ2-7	CASSVDPGLSYEQYF	TGTGCCAGCAGCGTAGATCCGGGGCTCTCCTACGAGCAGTACTTC
-	-	TRBV7-2	TRBJ2-1	CASSRDTSPNEQFF	TGTGCCAGCAGTCGGGACACTAGCCCTAATGAGCAGTTCTTC
TRBD2	few	TRBV7-6	TRBJ2-5	CASSLVLAGGKTQYF	TGTGCCAGCAGCTTAGTTCTAGCGGGGGGAAAGACCCAGTACTTC
-	-	TRBV9	TRBJ2-1	CASSVGLTQNNDQFF	TGTGCCAGCAGCGTGGGGCTCACACAAAACAATGACCAGTTCTTC
TRBD2	-	TRBV6-5	TRBJ2-1	CASSSASGFFSFNEQFF	TGTGCCAGCAGTTCTGCTAGCGGCTTTTTTTCCTTCAATGAGCAGTTCTTC
TRBD1	-	TRBV27	TRBJ2-3	CASSNRGLIMETQYF	TGTGCCAGCAGCAACAGGGGCCTGATAATGGAGACGCAGTATTTT
-	-	TRBV28	TRBJ1-4	CASSSSTVPNEKLFF	TGTGCCAGCAGTTCCTCGACAGTTCCTAATGAAAAACTGTTTTTT
TRBD2	-	TRBV18	TRBJ2-1	CASENLAGPYNEQFF	TGTGCCAGCGAGAACCTAGCGGGACCCTACAATGAGCAGTTCTTC
-	few	TRBV25-1	TRBJ1-1	CASSATLKRNTEAFF	TGTGCCAGCAGTGCCACGTTAAAAAGGAACACTGAAGCTTTCTTT
-	-	TRBV20-1	TRBJ1-6	CSARDSFSYNSPLHF	TGCAGTGCTAGAGACAGCTTCTCCTATAATTCACCCCTCCACTTT
-	few	TRBV12-3/TRBV12-4	TRBJ2-5	CASSFLKQGTLQETQYF	TGTGCCAGCAGTTTCCTTAAACAAGGGACACTCCAAGAGACCCAGTACTTC
-	-	TRBV30	TRBJ1-1	CAWSSGLRNTEAFF	TGTGCCTGGAGTTCGGGACTAAGGAACACTGAAGCTTTCTTT
TRBD1	once	TRBV5-1	TRBJ1-1	CASSTRAGGGEAFF	TGCGCCAGCAGCACCCGCGCAGGGGGTGGTGAAGCTTTCTTT
TRBD1	few	TRBV12-3/TRBV12-4	TRBJ2-7	CASRGDRRYEQYF	TGTGCCAGCAGGGGGGACAGGAGGTACGAGCAGTACTTC
TRBD2	-	TRBV20-1	TRBJ2-1	CSAPIAGGRNEQFF	TGCAGTGCTCCGATAGCGGGAGGGAGGAATGAGCAGTTCTTC